This T cell receptor (beta chain) was identified during a study of blood T cell repertoires in COVID-19. Study in general: Sources were T cells, B-cell-depleted T cells, or PBMCs; the material itself was cDNA or gDNA.

The CDR3 is 20 residues long. The repertoire was sequenced with immunoSEQ multiplex PCR; TCRdb's copy has only in-frame clones and lacks some. The table has about 66,000 clones, 91% seen once; the top ten hold about 6.8%. The rearrangement links TRBV21-1 to TRBJ1-2. TRBV21-1 constitutes a pseudogene. This TCR derives from a human donor in a cohort sampled during active COVID-19. The sequenced material came from peripheral blood. CDR3 residues: CASSRNRQSLTSGVNYGYTF. CDR3 bases: TGTGCCAGCAGCCGAAACAGGCAGTCTTTAACTAGCGGCGTGAACTATGGCTACACCTTC.